This T cell receptor (beta chain) was documented in a study of shared clonotypes between healthy human individuals. The wider study: CD8 memory received one plate per donor, CD8 naive two, CD4 memory three and CD4 naive three. Study-level results: Relative to their counterparts shared across all four donors, non-shared clonotypes exhibited diminished generation probabilities.

Trimming left V 0 bases short and J 6 bases short, with 17 bases between. The length of the CDR3 is 16 residues. Germline V gene lookup returns CDR1 MNHEY and CDR2 SVGAGI. In the original analysis: Filtering differed, since immunoSEQ gave only junction sequences and no quality scores. Data came from immunoSEQ multiplex PCR; TCRdb stores just in-frame clones and leaves some out. From that table come the V and J calls and clone size; the DNA was used to work out D and trimming. The table includes over 750,000 clones, 96% detected once. As defined, naive CD8 cells were CD45RO-negative and positively selected for CCR7, with terminally differentiated effector memory CD45RA+ cells excluded. Healthy and HIV-negative, the adult donors had no recent acute infections or vaccinations. A note on this clone: No antigen is known for it.

The sequencing sample was made of naive CD8+ T cells sorted from blood. The V and J genes are TRBV6-5 and TRBJ2-5; D not resolved. The origin of this receptor is a man aged 30-40 years in good health. The CDR3 DNA sequence: TGTGCCAGCAGTTACTCGATATCAGAGCCTCTAAAGACCCAGTACTTC. Translated, it gives CASSYSISEPLKTQYF.